The 28 T cell receptor beta chains below were found in one sample sequenced in a study of T cells after yellow fever vaccination. TCRdb redid the calling of the 5' RACE reads with MiXCR, one entry per CDR3 protein. The sample contains around 300,000 distinct CDR3 sequences, about 4% of which appear only once. The specimen was PBMCs, collected 5 days after the yellow fever booster vaccination. These receptors all stem from a young man who received the YFV17D yellow fever vaccine.

The chain links TRBV7-2 to TRBJ2-1; tentative D call: TRBD2 (5 bases). The CDR3 is 13 residues long. Germline assignment: CDR1 SGHTA and CDR2 FQGNSA. The ends were cut back, 1 base at V and 6 bases at J, with 7 bases in the middle. This CDR3 is CASSLVAGNEQFF. In DNA, the CDR3 is TGTGCCAGCAGCTTAGTGGCGGGCAATGAGCAGTTCTTC. Based on the CDR3 plus reference TRBV7-2 and TRBJ2-1, the full variable domain is GAGVSQSPSNKVTEKGKDVELRCDPISGHTALYWYRQSLGQGLEFLIYFQGNSAPDKSGLPSDRFSAERTGGSVSTLTIQRTQQEDSAVYLCASSLVAGNEQFFGPGTRLTVL.

This clonotype was seen more than once but under ten times. The chain uses TRBV24-1 and TRBJ1-2; no definite D call. The CDR3 consists of 13 residues. Germline V gene sequence: CDR1 KGHDR, CDR2 SFDVKD. V lost 5 bases and J lost 3, with 9 bases in between. The CDR3 DNA sequence: TGTGCCACCAGTGGTGACAAGGACTATGGCTACACCTTC. It codes for CATSGDKDYGYTF.

In this sample, this clonotype turned up a few times. J is TRBJ2-5 and V is TRBV12-3 or TRBV12-4; TRBD1 or TRBD2 may be the D gene (5 bases each). The CDR3 is 14 residues long. Trimming shortened V by 6 bases and J by 3 bases, and 14 bases separated the two germline ends. In nucleotides, the CDR3 is TGTGCCAGCAGCTGGGTCGGGACGGAAGAGACCCAGTACTTC. The encoded protein is CASSWVGTEETQYF.

This clonotype was found a few times. The chain has TRBV6-5 and TRBJ2-7; D uncertain. The CDR3 sequence is 13 residues long. Germline lookup yields CDR1 MNHEY and CDR2 SVGAGI. The V and J ends lost 4 bases and 5 bases respectively, with 12 bases between them. The CDR3 protein is CASSSLEWNEQYF. CDR3 DNA: TGTGCCAGCAGTTCGTTGGAGTGGAACGAGCAGTACTTC.

The chain is built from TRBV5-6 and TRBJ1-2; D remains unclear. V was clipped by 7 bases and J by 1 base, with 11 bases between them. The CDR3 has 13 amino acids. CDR1 and CDR2 from the germline V gene are SGHDT and YYEEEE. The CDR3 sequence is CASSGVNNYGYTF. The CDR3 nucleotides read TGTGCCAGCTCCGGGGTGAATAACTATGGCTACACCTTC.

This clonotype appeared many times. At one end the junction does not follow the germline gene, possibly because of a read error. The CDR3 here is CASSQGDTQYF. The CDR3 DNA is TGTGCCAGCAGTCAAGGAGATACGCAGTATTTT. The chain couples TRBV3-1 to TRBJ2-3; D is unclear. This CDR3 is 11 amino acids long. Germline CDR1 reads LGHDT; CDR2 reads YNNKEL (reference sequence).

This clonotype was recorded a few times. J is TRBJ1-6 and V is TRBV9; 7 bases map to TRBD1. The CDR3 is made up of 15 amino acids. Germline CDR1 SGDLS, CDR2 YYNGEE. The V segment lost 2 bases and the J segment 6 bases; nucleotides outside the gene matches: 5. The CDR3 loop reads CASSVETGRNSPLHF. The CDR3 region has the DNA TGTGCCAGCAGCGTCGAGACAGGGCGTAATTCACCCCTCCACTTT.

The table lists this clonotype with a few counts. V gene TRBV20-1 combines with J gene TRBJ1-1; D unresolved. V dropped 5 bases and J dropped 3 bases, with 16 bases sitting between them. This CDR3 region has 14 residues. Per germline, CDR1 DFQATT and CDR2 SNEGSKA (reference sequence). CDR3 amino acids: CSAARGYGDTEAFF. The DNA for the CDR3 is TGCAGTGCTGCTCGCGGGTATGGGGACACTGAAGCTTTCTTT.

This clonotype was detected many times. This rearrangement joins TRBV7-9 to TRBJ1-1, with 10 nucleotides matching TRBD1. CDR1 is SEHNR and CDR2 is FQNEAQ in the germline V gene (reference sequence). This CDR3 has 16 amino acids. V shed 2 bases, J shed 7 bases, and the junction held 10 bases outside the gene matches. The CDR3 DNA sequence: TGTGCCAGCAGCTTAAGGGGAGACAGGGGGCTGGATGAAGCTTTCTTT. As protein: CASSLRGDRGLDEAFF. Together with reference TRBV7-9 and TRBJ1-1, the CDR3 gives the full variable domain: DTGVSQNPRHKITKRGQNVTFRCDPISEHNRLYWYRQTLGQGPEFLTYFQNEAQLEKSRLLSDRFSAERPKGSFSTLEIQRTEQGDSAMYLCASSLRGDRGLDEAFFGQGTRLTVV.

The chain recombines TRBV10-3 with TRBJ2-7; D is tentatively TRBD1 or TRBD2 (5 bases each). The CDR3 spans 15 residues. Deletions cut 3 bases from V and 0 bases from J, with 12 bases between. Per the germline V gene, CDR1 is ENHRY and CDR2 is SYGVKD. The CDR3 protein is CAISEWGTSSYEQYF. The CDR3 DNA reads TGTGCCATCAGTGAATGGGGGACGAGCTCCTACGAGCAGTACTTC.

This chain connects TRBV12-3 or TRBV12-4 to TRBJ1-5; D is uncertain. The V end lost 2 bases, the J end lost 6 bases, and 2 bases lay between the germline ends. The CDR3 runs 11 residues. CDR3 protein: CASSLSQPQHF. The DNA of the CDR3 is TGTGCCAGCAGTTTATCTCAGCCCCAGCATTTT.

This clonotype was seen ten or more times. The V and J genes are TRBV28 and TRBJ2-1; D unclear. CDR1 and CDR2 from the germline V gene are MDHEN and SYDVKM. V dropped 6 bases and J dropped 5 bases, with 14 bases sitting between them. The CDR3 loop spans 14 amino acids. In nucleotides, the CDR3 is TGTGCCAGCAGCCGTTCGGACGCGGACAATGAGCAGTTCTTC. Amino acid sequence: CASSRSDADNEQFF.

V usage is TRBV11-3 and J usage is TRBJ1-5; D possibly corresponds to TRBD1 (6 bases). Germline CDR1 is SGHNT and CDR2 is YENEEA. This CDR3 region has 16 residues. The V gene lost 6 bases and the J gene lost 1 base, with 16 bases spanning the gap. CDR3 nucleotide sequence: TGTGCCAGCAGTTTCGTTTCAGGGGTCAGCAATCAGCCCCAGCATTTT. It translates to CASSFVSGVSNQPQHF.

This clonotype came up many times. This chain joins TRBV18 and TRBJ2-7; 7 nucleotides align to TRBD1. Germline lookup yields CDR1 KGHSH and CDR2 LQKENI. After removal of 3 bases from V and 0 bases from J, the junction contained 8 bases not matched to a gene. The CDR3 spans 16 residues. As DNA, the CDR3 is TGTGCCAGCTCACCTAGCACAGGGGTGAACTCCTACGAGCAGTACTTC. Residues: CASSPSTGVNSYEQYF.

This clonotype was seen only a few times. The chain carries TRBV5-1 and TRBJ2-5; D is ambiguous. There are 14 residues in the CDR3. CDR1 and CDR2 from the germline V gene are SGHRS and YFSETQ. V was trimmed by 4 bases and J by 2 bases, leaving 12 bases between them. The CDR3 DNA reads TGCGCCAGCAGCCCCTTTAGTGGGCAAGAGACCCAGTACTTC. It is translated as CASSPFSGQETQYF.

The sample holds many counts of this clonotype. V and J are TRBV10-1 and TRBJ2-3, with D perhaps given as TRBD1 or TRBD2 (5 bases each). Trimming pared 3 bases from V and 8 bases from J, leaving 12 bases between. The CDR3 totals 13 residues. Germline-derived CDR1 and CDR2 are WNHNN and SYGVQD (reference sequence). The CDR3 nucleotides read TGCGCCAGCAGTGACGGGACGACGGGTACGCAGTATTTT. Its translation: CASSDGTTGTQYF.

The V gene is TRBV5-1, the J gene TRBJ2-7; D gene uncertain. The CDR3 is 14 residues long. Germline V gene lookup returns CDR1 SGHRS and CDR2 YFSETQ. Trimming removed 1 base from V and 6 bases from J, with 14 bases in between. The CDR3 protein is CASSLNLPPAEQYF. In DNA, the CDR3 is TGCGCCAGCAGCTTGAATCTGCCTCCGGCCGAGCAGTACTTC.

V usage is TRBV5-1 and J usage is TRBJ2-5; D unclear. Germline V gene data show CDR1 as SGHRS and CDR2 as YFSETQ. CDR3 length: 15 amino acids. V was shortened by 5 bases and J by 5 bases, with 19 bases between the two germline ends. This CDR3 reads CASSHGDGGGETQYF. The CDR3 coding sequence is TGCGCCAGCAGTCATGGAGACGGCGGTGGGGAGACCCAGTACTTC. The full variable domain, rest sourced from reference TRBV5-1 and TRBJ2-5, is KAGVTQTPRYLIKTRGQQVTLSCSPISGHRSVSWYQQTPGQGLQFLFEYFSETQRNKGNFPGRFSGRQFSNSRSEMNVSTLELGDSALYLCASSHGDGGGETQYFGPGTRLLVL.

Concerning this clonotype: Germline and junction disagree at one end, which may indicate a read error. V usage is TRBV7-2 and J usage is TRBJ2-5; 7 bases agree with TRBD1. The CDR3 loop spans 14 amino acids. The germline CDR1 and CDR2 sequences are SGHTA and FQGNSA. The CDR3 is CASSLGQGQATQYF. The CDR3 DNA sequence: TGTGCCAGCAGCTTAGGACAGGGTCAAGCGACCCAGTACTTC.

The V call is TRBV7-9, the J call TRBJ2-3; D is undetermined. V lost 5 bases and J lost 0, with 12 bases in between. Germline V gene data show CDR1 as SEHNR and CDR2 as FQNEAQ (reference sequence). The CDR3 spans 15 residues. CDR3 sequence (DNA): TGTGCCAGCAGCCGGGCCAACCCTAGCACAGATACGCAGTATTTT. Protein: CASSRANPSTDTQYF.

This clonotype was observed a few times. The chain employs TRBV7-8 and TRBJ2-3; 15 positions match TRBD2. The CDR3 contains 16 residues. Germline lookup yields CDR1 SGHVS and CDR2 FQNEAQ. The junction had 4 bases not matched to a gene; V was cut back by 5 bases and J by 4 bases. The CDR3 sequence is CASSARTSGGADTQYF. CDR3 sequence (DNA): TGTGCCAGCAGCGCCCGGACTAGCGGGGGGGCAGATACGCAGTATTTT.

The chain carries TRBV28 and TRBJ1-5, with D possibly TRBD1 on 6 matching bases. V dropped 4 bases and J dropped 7 bases, with 17 bases sitting between them. Per germline, CDR1 MDHEN and CDR2 SYDVKM. The CDR3 spans 15 residues. For the CDR3, the DNA is TGTGCCAGCAGTTCCCCGACCGAAGACAGGCAGCCCCAGCATTTT. Encoded protein: CASSSPTEDRQPQHF. Complete variable domain (other parts from reference TRBV28 and TRBJ1-5): DVKVTQSSRYLVKRTGEKVFLECVQDMDHENMFWYRQDPGLGLRLIYFSYDVKMKEKGDIPEGYSVSREKKERFSLILESASTNQTSMYLCASSSPTEDRQPQHFGDGTRLSIL.

The V and J genes are TRBV20-1 and TRBJ2-7, with 8 bases fitting TRBD2. J gave up 2 bases and V 0 bases, and 9 bases lay outside the gene matches. The germline gives CDR1 DFQATT, CDR2 SNEGSKA (reference sequence). The CDR3 runs 16 residues. The chain's CDR3 is CSARDRKRGSPYEQYF. DNA of the CDR3: TGCAGTGCTAGAGATCGCAAGCGGGGGTCACCCTACGAGCAGTACTTC.

The gene calls are TRBV4-1 and TRBJ2-5; D is unclear. The CDR3 loop spans 14 amino acids. Trimming left V 4 bases short and J 2 bases short, with 11 bases between. CDR1 and CDR2 (germline): MGHRA, YSYEKL. CDR3 sequence: CASSLYHLQETQYF. For the CDR3, the DNA is TGCGCCAGCAGCCTGTATCACTTGCAAGAGACCCAGTACTTC.

This clonotype occurred a few times. The chain couples TRBV20-1 to TRBJ2-7; 8 nucleotides line up with TRBD2. The CDR3 is made up of 16 amino acids. The J segment lost 0 bases and the V segment lost 2 bases, leaving 9 bases of the junction unmatched. Germline CDR1 reads DFQATT; CDR2 reads SNEGSKA (reference sequence). The CDR3 sequence is CSARREGTLTSYEQYF. The CDR3 DNA follows: TGCAGTGCTAGACGGGAGGGAACTCTGACCTCCTACGAGCAGTACTTC.

The chain uses TRBV4-3 and TRBJ1-1; D unresolved. This CDR3 has 13 residues. V lost 0 bases and J lost 1, with 3 bases in between. Germline V gene data show CDR1 as LGHNA and CDR2 as YSLEER. DNA for the CDR3: TGCGCCAGCAGCCAAGAGACGAACACTGAAGCTTTCTTT. It is translated as CASSQETNTEAFF.

There are many counts of this clonotype. The J gene is TRBJ2-3, the V gene TRBV20-1, with D perhaps matching TRBD2 (6 bases). Deletions cut 5 bases from V and 1 base from J, with 13 bases between. The CDR3 spans 14 residues. Germline CDR1 and CDR2: DFQATT and SNEGSKA (reference sequence). The CDR3 sequence is CSAPRRGGTDTQYF. In DNA, the CDR3 is TGCAGTGCTCCCCGGCGGGGAGGCACAGATACGCAGTATTTT.

This clonotype was observed a handful of times. This chain connects TRBV18 to TRBJ2-7, with D perhaps TRBD1 (7 bases). Germline-derived CDR1 and CDR2 are KGHSH and LQKENI. CDR3 size: 15 residues. With 0 bases removed from V and 3 bases from J, the gap between germline ends came to 12 bases. The CDR3 region has the DNA TGTGCCAGCTCACCACCGGGCAGGGGGGTCTACGAGCAGTACTTC. It translates to CASSPPGRGVYEQYF. The full variable domain, rest sourced from reference TRBV18 and TRBJ2-7, is NAGVMQNPRHLVRRRGQEARLRCSPMKGHSHVYWYRQLPEEGLKFMVYLQKENIIDESGMPKERFSAEFPKEGPSILRIQQVVRGDSAAYFCASSPPGRGVYEQYFGPGTRLTVT.